This passage covers 24 T cell receptor beta chains from one sample sequenced in a study of molecular identifiers for immune sequencing clone quantification. Via MiXCR, TCRdb re-called the PCR reads, giving one row per CDR3 protein. This table holds 460,000 or so distinct CDR3 sequences, about 20% found once. What was sequenced was naive CD8+ T cells from blood, with Jurkat cell RNA spiked in. As to subset: FACS-sorted CD8+CD4-CCR7+CD45RA+ naive T cells. The receptors come from a human donor in good health. Some libraries in this study had Jurkat cell RNA spiked in.

This clonotype has only a few counts. Likely a read error: the CDR3 ends without its conserved phenylalanine or tryptophan. V is TRBV6-2 or TRBV6-3 and J is TRBJ1-1; D is uncertain. The germline V gene has CDR1 MNHEY and CDR2 SVGEGT. The V end was cut by 6 bases, the J end by 7 bases, with 12 bases between. The CDR3 totals 12 residues. The CDR3 region has the DNA TGTGCCAGCAGCCTTACCTGGGATGAAGCTTTCCTT. As protein: CASSLTWDEAFL.

Concerning this clonotype: This clone may be a read error of a much larger clone one base away. The V call is TRBV28, the J call TRBJ1-1; 7 bases align to TRBD1. This CDR3 region has 13 residues. V trimming: 5 bases; J trimming: 7 bases; junction bases outside the gene matches: 7. Germline V gives CDR1 MDHEN, CDR2 SYDVKM. CDR3 protein: CASSLRQGGEAFF. DNA for the CDR3: TGTGCCAGCAGTCTTAGACAGGGAGGTGAAGCTTTCTTT.

The table lists this clonotype with a count of one. With a much larger clone just one base away, this may be a read error. The V call is TRBV6-6, the J call TRBJ2-7, with a tentative D call TRBD2 (6 bases). Germline V CDR1 and CDR2: MNHNY, SVGAGI (reference sequence). The CDR3 loop spans 14 amino acids. V was clipped by 4 bases and J by 3 bases, with 13 bases between them. CDR3 protein: CASSCSGVYYEQYF. The CDR3 DNA reads as TGTGCCAGCAGTTGCTCGGGGGTTTACTACGAGCAGTACTTC.

This clonotype occurred a few times. This sequence joins TRBV5-5 and TRBJ1-1; no definite D call. Deletions cut 6 bases from V and 0 bases from J, with 12 bases between. The germline CDR1 and CDR2 sequences are SGHKS and YYEKEE (reference sequence). This CDR3 is built from 14 residues. This CDR3 is CASNGIVVNTEAFF. The CDR3, as DNA: TGTGCCAGCAACGGGATTGTGGTGAACACTGAAGCTTTCTTT.

Concerning this clonotype itself: Relative to the germline gene, one junction end is altered; a read error may explain this. The chain employs TRBV27 and TRBJ1-4; TRBD1 agrees at 7 bases. Germline CDR1 MNHEY, CDR2 SMNVEV (reference sequence). This CDR3 comprises 15 residues. CDR3 residues: CASNLFTGENEKLFF. CDR3 coding DNA: TGTGCCAGCAATTTATTTACAGGGGAAAATGAAAAACTGTTTTTT.

In its sample, this clonotype was seen a few times. The genes are TRBV9 and TRBJ1-1; 10 bases line up with TRBD1. The junction had 6 bases not matched to a gene; V was cut back by 0 bases and J by 1 base. The germline CDR1 and CDR2 sequences are SGDLS and YYNGEE. The CDR3 runs to 17 residues. CDR3 bases: TGTGCCAGCAGCGTAGATGACAGGGGGCCAGCGAACACTGAAGCTTTCTTT. It specifies CASSVDDRGPANTEAFF.

The V gene is TRBV19, the J gene TRBJ2-3; TRBD1 might be the D (5 bases). The closer fit of TRBJ1-5 to the DNA end suggests the J call may be wrong. Germline-derived CDR1 and CDR2 are LNHDA and SQIVND (reference sequence). The CDR3 runs to 17 residues. The DNA for the CDR3 is TGTGCCAGTAGTCCCGAGGAGAGCGGGGGGTTCACAGATACGCAGCATTTT. Its protein is CASSPEESGGFTDTQHF.

The V call is TRBV19, the J call TRBJ2-3; 10 bases match TRBD2. Unmatched junction bases numbered 6, after V lost 4 bases and J lost 2 bases. The CDR3 extends over 16 amino acids. Germline V CDR1 and CDR2: LNHDA, SQIVND (reference sequence). CDR3 sequence (DNA): TGTGCCAGTAGTACGTGGACTAGCGGAAACACAGATACGCAGTATTTT. Protein product: CASSTWTSGNTDTQYF.

This clonotype was observed a few times. This chain connects TRBV9 to TRBJ2-1; TRBD2 matches 10 bases. CDR1 is SGDLS, CDR2 YYNGEE, per germline. There are 14 residues in the CDR3. The V and J ends lost 0 bases and 7 bases, in that order; junction bases with no gene match: 1. CDR3 in DNA: TGTGCCAGCAGCGTAGCGGGACTAGCGAATGAGCAGTTCTTC. Encoded protein: CASSVAGLANEQFF.

This clonotype was detected many times. This chain connects TRBV27 to TRBJ1-5; D is uncertain. Trimming removed 6 bases at V and 3 bases at J, with 9 bases between. The CDR3 has 13 amino acids. Per the germline V gene, CDR1 is MNHEY and CDR2 is SMNVEV (reference sequence). The CDR3 DNA is TGTGCCAGCAGCCTAAGTTACAATCAGCCCCAGCATTTT. This translates into CASSLSYNQPQHF.

This clonotype was observed at least ten times. Its ends do not fully match the called genes, so a read error is possible. This chain links TRBV29-1 with TRBJ1-2; maybe TRBD1 (5 bases). Germline-derived CDR1 and CDR2 are SQVTM and ANQGSEA. This CDR3 contains 15 residues. In DNA form, the CDR3 reads TGCAGCATTGAAGGGACGGTAAACCTTAACTATGGCTACACCTTC. This sequence encodes CSIEGTVNLNYGYTF.

This clonotype showed up many times. Relative to the germline gene, one junction end is altered; a read error may explain this. The genes are TRBV6-2 or TRBV6-3 and TRBJ2-5; D not resolved. The CDR3 loop spans 11 amino acids. Germline V CDR1 and CDR2: MNHEY, SVGEGT. DNA for the CDR3: TGTGCCAGCAGTTACCCAGATGGCCCCGACTTC. Translating it yields CASSYPDGPDF.

In this sample, this clonotype turned up many times. This chain uses TRBV7-3 with TRBJ1-1, with a tentative D call TRBD1 (6 bases). CDR1 and CDR2 from the germline V gene are SGHTA and FQGTGA. The CDR3 is 14 amino acids. V gave up 5 bases and J gave up 11 bases, with 21 bases separating them. The DNA of the CDR3 is TGTGCCAGCAGCCCCAGGGGCGGGTTATTGGGGGCTTTCTTT. Translation gives CASSPRGGLLGAFF.

This clonotype was recorded many times. The chain recombines TRBV4-2 with TRBJ2-3, with 8 bases identical to TRBD2. CDR1 is LGHNA and CDR2 is YNFKEQ in the germline V gene. V shed 0 bases, J shed 2 bases, and the junction held 4 bases outside the gene matches. The CDR3 is made up of 16 amino acids. This chain's CDR3 is CASSQEVAGYTDTQYF. The DNA for the CDR3 is TGTGCCAGCAGCCAAGAGGTAGCGGGATACACAGATACGCAGTATTTT.

This clonotype was counted many times. V usage is TRBV6-6 and J usage is TRBJ2-7, with D possibly matching TRBD2 (6 bases). This CDR3 comprises 15 residues. With 8 bases removed from V and 4 bases from J, the gap between germline ends came to 21 bases. Germline CDR1 MNHNY, CDR2 SVGAGI (reference sequence). CDR3 coding DNA: TGTGCCAGCGTCCCCCTCGTCACCCGGGGGTACGAGCAGTACTTC. It translates to CASVPLVTRGYEQYF.

The rearrangement joins TRBV7-2 to TRBJ2-2, with no clear D. The CDR3 spans 14 residues. Germline values: CDR1 SGHTA, CDR2 FQGNSA. V was cut by 1 base and J by 7 bases, with 10 bases left in between. The CDR3 DNA reads TGTGCCAGCAGCTTAGATATAGGTAGCGGGGAGCTGTTTTTT. Translating it yields CASSLDIGSGELFF.

In regard to this clonotype: No conserved phenylalanine or tryptophan ends this CDR3, so it is likely a read error. The V call is TRBV28, the J call TRBJ2-7; D assignment may be TRBD1 or TRBD2 (5 bases each). Trimming took off 2 bases at V and 2 bases at J, with 7 bases between the two ends. The CDR3 sequence is 13 residues long. Germline CDR1 and CDR2: MDHEN and SYDVKM. CDR3 sequence (DNA): TGTGCCAGCAGTTTAGTGGGGGCCTACGAGCAGTACCTC. Its protein product is CASSLVGAYEQYL.

This clonotype has just a few counts. The chain recombines TRBV28 with TRBJ1-5; D gene uncertain. The germline gives CDR1 MDHEN, CDR2 SYDVKM. V dropped 4 bases and J dropped 1 base, with 11 bases sitting between them. The CDR3 contains 15 residues. The chain's CDR3 is CASSWGGVSNQPQHF. The DNA of the CDR3 is TGTGCCAGCAGTTGGGGAGGAGTAAGCAATCAGCCCCAGCATTTT.

The chain is built from TRBV6-1 and TRBJ2-3; 8 nucleotides agree with TRBD1. Germline values: CDR1 MNHNS, CDR2 SASEGT. Trimming took 6 bases from V and 0 from J; bases not matched to a gene: 8. This CDR3 is 16 amino acids long. CDR3 bases: TGTGCCAGCAGGCGCACAGGGGGGACTAGCACAGATACGCAGTATTTT. Translation: CASRRTGGTSTDTQYF.

The gene calls are TRBV19 and TRBJ2-6, with D possibly being TRBD1 (6 bases). The CDR3 sequence is 15 residues long. The V gene's germline CDR1 is LNHDA and CDR2 SQIVND (reference sequence). V was trimmed by 5 bases and J by 2 bases, leaving 10 bases between them. CDR3 region: CASSGQGPGANVLTF. The CDR3, as DNA: TGTGCCAGTAGTGGGCAGGGGCCTGGGGCCAACGTCCTGACTTTC. The whole variable domain, filled in from reference TRBV19 and TRBJ2-6, reads DGGITQSPKYLFRKEGQNVTLSCEQNLNHDAMYWYRQDPGQGLRLIYYSQIVNDFQKGDIAEGYSVSREKKESFPLTVTSAQKNPTAFYLCASSGQGPGANVLTFGAGSRLTVL.

In the case of this clonotype: A much larger clone differs from this one at a single base, so this may be a read error. The chain recombines TRBV12-3 or TRBV12-4 with TRBJ2-6, with TRBD1 matching 7 bases. This CDR3 spans 21 amino acids. The chain's CDR3 is CASSLAPLGRTGRPGANVLAF. CDR3 nucleotide sequence: TGTGCCAGCAGTTTAGCGCCGTTGGGTAGGACAGGTAGACCTGGGGCCAACGTCCTGGCTTTC.

In this sample, this clonotype turned up a few times. This sequence joins TRBV13 and TRBJ1-1; possible D gene TRBD1, 6 bases. The V gene lost 1 base and the J gene lost 3 bases, with 12 bases spanning the gap. From germline, CDR1 is PRHDT and CDR2 FYEKMQ (reference sequence). The CDR3 totals 15 residues. CDR3 in DNA: TGTGCCAGCAGCTTAGCTTGGGGGGCCGACACTGAAGCTTTCTTT. Amino acids: CASSLAWGADTEAFF.

This clonotype has a handful of counts. Compared with germline, one end of the junction differs, possibly owing to a read error. The chain joins TRBV3-1 to TRBJ2-7; D call uncertain. Germline CDR1 reads LGHDT; CDR2 reads YNNKEL (reference sequence). The CDR3 runs to 14 residues. CDR3: CASSQGWIKTPPLF. The CDR3 nucleotides are TGTGCCAGCAGCCAAGGTTGGATCAAGACACCCCCCCTCTTC.

The table lists this clonotype with many counts. The CDR3 DNA follows: TGCGCCAGCAGCCAAACACAGGGAAGGAACACTGAAGCTTTCTTT. This encodes CASSQTQGRNTEAFF. The chain uses TRBV4-1 and TRBJ1-1, with D maybe TRBD1 (6 bases). The V gene's germline CDR1 is MGHRA and CDR2 YSYEKL. The CDR3 is 15 amino acids. V was cut by 2 bases and J by 1 base, with 11 bases left in between.